A single sample is the source of the 29 T cell receptor beta chains below, sequenced in a study of blood T cell repertoires in COVID-19. Clones were read by immunoSEQ multiplex PCR, and TCRdb kept only the in-frame ones, dropping some. The data contain some 150,000 clones, about three quarters of them singletons. Sequenced input: peripheral blood. All receptors come from a woman aged 45-65 years with active or convalescent COVID-19.

About this clone itself: Relative to the germline gene, one junction end is altered; a read error may explain this. The genes are TRBV7-7 and TRBJ2-5, with a weak D call TRBD1 (6 bases). The germline gives CDR1 SSHAT, CDR2 FNYEAQ (reference sequence). The length of the CDR3 is 15 residues. The chain's CDR3 is CASSLGGHREETQYF. CDR3 sequence (DNA): TGTGCTAGCAGCTTAGGCGGTCACAGGGAAGAGACCCAGTACTTC.

This clone appeared once. J is TRBJ2-3 and V is TRBV28; perhaps TRBD2 as D (5 bases). The length of the CDR3 is 17 residues. Germline V CDR1 and CDR2: MDHEN, SYDVKM. V shed 0 bases and J shed 1 base, with 14 bases lying between them. The chain's CDR3 is CASSLCKGVMCTDTQYF. As DNA, the CDR3 is TGTGCCAGCAGTTTATGCAAGGGAGTGATGTGCACAGATACGCAGTATTTT.

The rearrangement links TRBV4-3 to TRBJ1-1; D call uncertain. The germline gives CDR1 LGHNA, CDR2 YSLEER. Trimming shortened V by 1 base and J by 1 base, and 10 bases separated the two germline ends. The CDR3 is 15 amino acids. The CDR3 here is CASSQGEPGNTEAFF. CDR3 DNA sequence: TGCGCCAGCAGCCAAGGAGAACCAGGGAACACTGAAGCTTTCTTT.

The gene calls are TRBV4-1 and TRBJ2-2; a weak D match, TRBD2 (5 bases). V dropped 0 bases and J dropped 4 bases, with 12 bases sitting between them. Germline values: CDR1 MGHRA, CDR2 YSYEKL. The CDR3 loop spans 16 amino acids. CDR3 bases: TGCGCCAGCAGCCAAGATAGGACTCGAGCCACCGGGGAGCTGTTTTTT. This sequence encodes CASSQDRTRATGELFF.

Turning to this clone: Relative to the germline gene, one junction end is altered; a read error may explain this. This sample includes further DNA sequences coding for the same CDR3. The chain employs TRBV28 and TRBJ1-6; 7 nucleotides match TRBD1. The CDR3 consists of 15 residues. Germline CDR1 reads MDHEN; CDR2 reads SYDVKM. The CDR3 loop is CASSTPDRLDSPLHF. CDR3 DNA sequence: TGCGCCAGCAGTACTCCGGACAGGTTGGATTCACCCCTCCACTTT.

The chain carries TRBV28 and TRBJ1-5; 9 bases line up with TRBD1. This CDR3 spans 13 amino acids. Germline-derived CDR1 and CDR2 are MDHEN and SYDVKM. J was trimmed by 6 bases and V by 8 bases; bases with no gene match: 5. Here the CDR3 reads CASRTGDGQPQHF. The CDR3 DNA reads TGTGCCAGCCGGACAGGGGATGGTCAGCCCCAGCATTTT.

The V call is TRBV18, the J call TRBJ2-5; 10 bases agree with TRBD2. The ends lost 4 bases at V and 5 bases at J; junction bases unmatched: 1. The CDR3 consists of 13 residues. The V gene's germline CDR1 is KGHSH and CDR2 LQKENI. This chain's CDR3 is CASSLSGRETQYF. CDR3 nucleotide sequence: TGTGCCAGCTCACTTAGCGGGAGGGAGACCCAGTACTTC. The full variable domain, rest sourced from reference TRBV18 and TRBJ2-5, is NAGVMQNPRHLVRRRGQEARLRCSPMKGHSHVYWYRQLPEEGLKFMVYLQKENIIDESGMPKERFSAEFPKEGPSILRIQQVVRGDSAAYFCASSLSGRETQYFGPGTRLLVL.

This clone was found a few times. This chain links TRBV9 with TRBJ2-1; 11 bases are a match to TRBD2. This CDR3 comprises 15 residues. Germline trimming cut 4 bases from V and 7 bases from J; bases unmatched to any gene: 7. Germline CDR1 and CDR2: SGDLS and YYNGEE. This chain's CDR3 is CASSISGGAQNEQFF. The CDR3 DNA follows: TGTGCCAGCAGCATTAGCGGGGGGGCCCAAAATGAGCAGTTCTTC.

The rearrangement links TRBV4-2 to TRBJ1-1; weak D call: TRBD1 (5 bases). With 6 bases removed from V and 1 base from J, the gap between germline ends came to 12 bases. CDR3 length: 14 amino acids. CDR1 LGHNA and CDR2 YNFKEQ come from the germline V gene. CDR3 loop: CASRAQGQNTEAFF. In DNA, the CDR3 is TGTGCCAGCAGAGCCCAGGGCCAGAACACTGAAGCTTTCTTT.

This clone was found a few times. This chain uses TRBV19 with TRBJ1-2, with 10 positions matching TRBD1. This CDR3 has 14 residues. The germline gives CDR1 LNHDA, CDR2 SQIVND (reference sequence). J gave up 5 bases and V 5 bases, and 5 bases lay outside the gene matches. CDR3 DNA sequence: TGTGCCAGTAGTTGGGACAGGGGTGGGTATGGCTACACCTTC. It yields the protein CASSWDRGGYGYTF.

About this clone itself: Other DNA sequences in this specimen translate into the identical CDR3. The gene calls are TRBV18 and TRBJ2-7; 7 bases match TRBD1. There are 13 residues in the CDR3. J gave up 7 bases and V 3 bases, and 6 bases lay outside the gene matches. The V gene's germline CDR1 is KGHSH and CDR2 LQKENI. In nucleotides, the CDR3 is TGTGCCAGCTCACCGACGACAGGGAGTGAGCAGTACTTC. Amino acid sequence: CASSPTTGSEQYF. Together with reference TRBV18 and TRBJ2-7, the CDR3 gives the full variable domain: NAGVMQNPRHLVRRRGQEARLRCSPMKGHSHVYWYRQLPEEGLKFMVYLQKENIIDESGMPKERFSAEFPKEGPSILRIQQVVRGDSAAYFCASSPTTGSEQYFGPGTRLTVT.

The genes are TRBV7-9 and TRBJ1-4; TRBD1 matches 12 bases. The CDR3 runs to 16 residues. Germline V gene sequence: CDR1 SEHNR, CDR2 FQNEAQ (reference sequence). Germline trimming cut 5 bases from V and 10 bases from J; bases unmatched to any gene: 11. The CDR3 bases are TGTGCCAGCAGCCCTCTACCCGGGACAGGGGGCGGAAAACTGTTTTTT. Translating it yields CASSPLPGTGGGKLFF.

V is TRBV4-3 and J is TRBJ1-2, with D unresolved. This CDR3 comprises 15 residues. Germline V gives CDR1 LGHNA, CDR2 YSLEER. V was pared by 1 base and J by 0 bases, with 9 bases between. CDR3 sequence reads: CASSQAGTANYGYTF. CDR3 bases: TGCGCCAGCAGCCAAGCTGGCACAGCTAACTATGGCTACACCTTC.

This clone has a single count. The chain has TRBV19 and TRBJ2-3, with 7 bases identical to TRBD1. With V trimmed by 2 bases and J by 3 bases, 5 bases remained unmatched. The CDR3 loop spans 15 amino acids. CDR1 LNHDA and CDR2 SQIVND come from the germline V gene (reference sequence). In DNA form, the CDR3 reads TGTGCCAGTAGTATAACAGGGGATAGTACAGATACGCAGTATTTT. It is translated as CASSITGDSTDTQYF.

The chain's CDR3 is CAISAGGTDQPQHF. In DNA, the CDR3 is TGTGCCATCAGTGCCGGGGGAACTGATCAGCCCCAGCATTTT. The rearrangement links TRBV10-3 to TRBJ1-5, with D tentatively TRBD1 (5 bases). The CDR3 consists of 14 residues. In germline, CDR1 is ENHRY, CDR2 SYGVKD. Trimming pared 4 bases from V and 5 bases from J, leaving 12 bases between.

The chain couples TRBV28 to TRBJ1-4; D is perhaps TRBD1 (5 bases). The CDR3 runs to 16 residues. The V gene's germline CDR1 is MDHEN and CDR2 SYDVKM. V was shortened by 6 bases and J by 8 bases, with 22 bases between the two germline ends. For the CDR3, the DNA is TGTGCCAGCAGCCGCCCAGGTGGGGGGAAAGGGGAAAAACTGTTTTTT. Protein sequence: CASSRPGGGKGEKLFF.

The V gene is TRBV4-1, the J gene TRBJ2-7; perhaps TRBD1 as D (6 bases). The V gene lost 2 bases and the J gene lost 2 bases, with 13 bases spanning the gap. Germline CDR1 is MGHRA and CDR2 is YSYEKL. The CDR3 totals 15 residues. The CDR3 sequence is CASSQPDRATYEQYF. CDR3 nucleotides: TGCGCCAGCAGCCAACCGGACAGAGCCACCTACGAGCAGTACTTC.

The CDR3 region is CASSLTASGETQYF. DNA for the CDR3: TGTGCCAGCAGCTTAACGGCTAGCGGAGAGACCCAGTACTTC. The V call is TRBV7-3, the J call TRBJ2-5; TRBD2 matches at 7 bases. After removal of 0 bases from V and 4 bases from J, the junction contained 2 bases not matched to a gene. Germline CDR1 and CDR2: SGHTA and FQGTGA. The length of the CDR3 is 14 residues. Based on the CDR3 plus reference TRBV7-3 and TRBJ2-5, the full variable domain is GAGVSQTPSNKVTEKGKYVELRCDPISGHTALYWYRQSLGQGPEFLIYFQGTGAADDSGLPNDRFFAVRPEGSVSTLKIQRTERGDSAVYLCASSLTASGETQYFGPGTRLLVL.

The chain employs TRBV29-1 and TRBJ2-3, with TRBD1 matching 8 bases. The CDR3 is made up of 14 amino acids. Trimming at V came to 7 bases and at J to 4 bases, leaving 10 bases not matched to a gene. Germline V gene sequence: CDR1 SQVTM, CDR2 ANQGSEA. CDR3 bases: TGCAGCGCGGCCCGGACAGGGACTGCAGATACGCAGTATTTT. The encoded protein is CSAARTGTADTQYF.

This clone has a single count. V gene TRBV10-3 combines with J gene TRBJ2-2; TRBD2 matches 12 bases. Losses at the gene ends were 6 bases for V and 4 bases for J; bases not matched to a gene: 3. The CDR3 totals 15 residues. The germline CDR1 and CDR2 sequences are ENHRY and SYGVKD. This chain's CDR3 is CAIRGTSGPTGELFF. The CDR3 DNA reads TGTGCCATCAGAGGGACTAGCGGGCCCACCGGGGAGCTGTTTTTT.

This sequence joins TRBV7-2 and TRBJ2-5; no reliable D call. V was cut by 4 bases and J by 5 bases, with 14 bases left in between. This CDR3 has 14 amino acids. The germline V gene has CDR1 SGHTA and CDR2 FQGNSA. In DNA, the CDR3 is TGTGCCAGCAGCTCCCACGGCCCCGGGGAGACCCAGTACTTC. Protein sequence: CASSSHGPGETQYF.

V gene TRBV5-6 combines with J gene TRBJ2-5, with D tentatively TRBD2 (6 bases). Germline CDR1 and CDR2: SGHDT and YYEEEE. V dropped 2 bases and J dropped 2 bases, with 16 bases sitting between them. This CDR3 contains 16 residues. The CDR3 DNA follows: TGTGCCAGCAGCTTTAGGCGGGGCGGGGAGCAAGAGACCCAGTACTTC. Amino acids: CASSFRRGGEQETQYF.

This clone appeared a few times. The chain combines TRBV5-4 with TRBJ2-1; TRBD2 matches at 13 bases. The V and J ends lost 4 bases and 7 bases, in that order; junction bases with no gene match: 5. Germline loops: CDR1 SGHNT, CDR2 YYREEE (reference sequence). This CDR3 region has 15 residues. The CDR3 DNA reads TGTGCCAGCAGCCCCTGGACTAGCGGGGGAAATGAGCAGTTCTTC. Protein sequence: CASSPWTSGGNEQFF. Variable domain in full (rest from reference TRBV5-4 and TRBJ2-1): ETGVTQSPTHLIKTRGQQVTLRCSSQSGHNTVSWYQQALGQGPQFIFQYYREEENGRGNFPPRFSGLQFPNYSSELNVNALELDDSALYLCASSPWTSGGNEQFFGPGTRLTVL.

The CDR3 sequence: CASSRGREGPHEQYF. The CDR3 DNA reads as TGTGCCTCAAGTAGGGGACGGGAGGGCCCCCACGAGCAGTACTTC. The V call is TRBV2, the J call TRBJ2-7; 8 nucleotides match TRBD2. With 11 bases clipped from V and 5 bases from J, the junction kept 17 bases outside the gene matches. CDR3 length equals 15 residues. Per germline, CDR1 SNHLY and CDR2 FYNNEI.

The rearrangement uses TRBV7-2 and TRBJ2-7; 12 positions agree with TRBD1. Germline V gives CDR1 SGHTA, CDR2 FQGNSA. This CDR3 region has 14 residues. Losses at the gene ends were 4 bases for V and 6 bases for J; bases not matched to a gene: 4. The CDR3 protein is CASSSGQGALEQYF. For the CDR3, the DNA is TGTGCCAGCAGCTCGGGACAGGGGGCGCTCGAGCAGTACTTC.

The chain couples TRBV10-3 to TRBJ2-7; 11 positions match TRBD1. The length of the CDR3 is 12 residues. CDR1 and CDR2 from the germline V gene are ENHRY and SYGVKD. V lost 9 bases, J lost 6 bases, and 4 bases stayed unmatched. The CDR3 protein is CAIGTGGFEQYF. Here the CDR3 DNA reads TGTGCCATAGGGACAGGGGGTTTCGAGCAGTACTTC.

The CDR3 region has the DNA TGTGCCAGCAGGTTCGTTGGACAGGGAAAAGAGACCCAGTACTTC. Protein: CASRFVGQGKETQYF. The V and J genes are TRBV11-1 and TRBJ2-5, with TRBD1 identical over 8 bases. The CDR3 sequence is 15 residues long. Germline CDR1 and CDR2: SGHAT and FQDESV (reference sequence). The V and J ends lost 6 bases and 3 bases, in that order; junction bases with no gene match: 9.

In its sample, this clone was seen once. Other DNA sequences from this sample encode an identical CDR3 as well. The genes are TRBV19 and TRBJ2-1; possible D gene TRBD1, 5 bases. V was clipped by 4 bases and J by 4 bases, with 11 bases between them. CDR1 is LNHDA and CDR2 is SQIVND in the germline V gene (reference sequence). The CDR3 spans 14 residues. CDR3 DNA: TGTGCCAGTAGTACGATTGCAGGGTACAATGAGCAGTTCTTC. Protein sequence: CASSTIAGYNEQFF.

The chain couples TRBV6-1 to TRBJ1-3; TRBD1 is a possible D gene (6 bases). The length of the CDR3 is 18 residues. Germline V gene sequence: CDR1 MNHNS, CDR2 SASEGT. V was trimmed by 3 bases and J by 0 bases, leaving 18 bases between them. In DNA, the CDR3 is TGTGCCAGCAGTGACATGGGGGCCATCTCAAACTCTGGAAACACCATATATTTT. It yields the protein CASSDMGAISNSGNTIYF.